Following are 30 T cell receptor beta chains from one sample sequenced in a study of shared clonotypes between healthy human individuals. Data came from immunoSEQ multiplex PCR; TCRdb stores just in-frame clones and leaves some out. This table has about 2.5 million clones, approximately 90% appearing once. The sample comprised naive CD4+ T cells from PBMCs. The subset denotes: CD45RA+ positively selected. Source of these receptors: a man aged 18 to 30 in good health. Some clones in this sample may be carry-over from other donors' samples.

The chain carries TRBV5-1 and TRBJ2-5, with D tentatively TRBD2 (6 bases). CDR1 SGHRS and CDR2 YFSETQ come from the germline V gene. This CDR3 has 16 amino acids. V gave up 4 bases and J gave up 4 bases, with 20 bases separating them. The DNA of the CDR3 is TGCGCCAGCAGCCTGGAGGGGAGGCGGTTCGGAGAGACCCAGTACTTC. It yields the protein CASSLEGRRFGETQYF.

This clone was seen a single time. This chain joins TRBV7-2 and TRBJ2-3; 7 bases line up with TRBD1. CDR1 is SGHTA and CDR2 is FQGNSA in the germline V gene. The CDR3 loop spans 15 amino acids. The V segment lost 4 bases and the J segment 6 bases; nucleotides outside the gene matches: 10. CDR3 in amino acids: CASSSDRVPADTQYF. The CDR3 DNA is TGTGCCAGCAGCTCCGACAGGGTTCCAGCCGATACGCAGTATTTT.

This clone appeared once. The chain employs TRBV27 and TRBJ1-2; TRBD1 is a possible D gene (5 bases). The germline gives CDR1 MNHEY, CDR2 SMNVEV (reference sequence). This CDR3 comprises 14 residues. V was pared by 8 bases and J by 7 bases, with 20 bases between. CDR3 loop: CASGIPGFSGGYTF. The DNA of the CDR3 is TGTGCCAGCGGAATACCAGGGTTTTCTGGTGGCTACACCTTC.

V and J are TRBV11-2 and TRBJ2-1; no clear D gene. The V and J ends lost 10 bases and 0 bases respectively, with 7 bases between them. CDR1 SGHAT and CDR2 FQNNGV come from the germline V gene. CDR3 length: 12 residues. CDR3 in DNA: TGTGCCACCCTGAGCTCCTACAATGAGCAGTTCTTC. Translation: CATLSSYNEQFF.

The CDR3 DNA reads TGTGCCTGGTGGGGACAGGGGGCGGGCTATGGCTACACCTTC. Residues: CAWWGQGAGYGYTF. The chain has TRBV30 and TRBJ1-2, with 12 bases lining up with TRBD1. This CDR3 is 14 amino acids long. Germline assignment: CDR1 GTSNPN and CDR2 SVGIG (reference sequence). V lost 5 bases to trimming and J lost 4 bases; unmatched junction nucleotides: 5. The variable domain in full, with the rest retrieved from reference TRBV30 and TRBJ1-2, is SQTIHQWPATLVQPVGSPLSLECTVEGTSNPNLYWYRQAAGRGLQLLFYSVGIGQISSEVPQNLSASRPQDRQFILSSKKLLLSDSGFYLCAWWGQGAGYGYTFGSGTRLTVV.

As concerns this clone: Other nucleotide sequences in the sample specify the same CDR3. The chain combines TRBV5-1 with TRBJ1-4; tentative D call: TRBD1 (6 bases). Germline V lookup: CDR1 SGHRS, CDR2 YFSETQ. V was trimmed by 0 bases and J by 5 bases, leaving 8 bases between them. The CDR3 has 14 residues. CDR3 nucleotides: TGCGCCAGCAGCTTGGGCCAGGGGAATGAAAAACTGTTTTTT. Translated: CASSLGQGNEKLFF. Complete variable domain (other parts from reference TRBV5-1 and TRBJ1-4): KAGVTQTPRYLIKTRGQQVTLSCSPISGHRSVSWYQQTPGQGLQFLFEYFSETQRNKGNFPGRFSGRQFSNSRSEMNVSTLELGDSALYLCASSLGQGNEKLFFGSGTQLSVL.

This clone was recorded only once. This sequence joins TRBV28 and TRBJ2-7; 9 bases are a match to TRBD2. The CDR3 runs 15 residues. Germline V gives CDR1 MDHEN, CDR2 SYDVKM. V shed 6 bases, J shed 3 bases, and the junction held 9 bases outside the gene matches. The CDR3 loop is CASSPTGTSIYEQYF. DNA for the CDR3: TGTGCCAGCAGCCCGACCGGGACTAGCATCTACGAGCAGTACTTC.

This clone was picked up a small number of times. The chain uses TRBV30 and TRBJ1-1, with a tentative D call TRBD1 (5 bases). Germline CDR1 reads GTSNPN; CDR2 reads SVGIG (reference sequence). Trimming left V 5 bases short and J 0 bases short, with 10 bases between. The CDR3 covers 13 residues. The CDR3 DNA reads TGTGCCTGGGGCAGGGCCCTGAACACTGAAGCTTTCTTT. Protein: CAWGRALNTEAFF.

This clone appeared a few times. The chain carries TRBV7-9 and TRBJ1-4; TRBD1 might be the D (6 bases). The V gene's germline CDR1 is SEHNR and CDR2 FQNEAQ (reference sequence). Trimming shortened V by 6 bases and J by 7 bases, and 18 bases separated the two germline ends. This CDR3 region has 15 residues. CDR3 in amino acids: CASSPPGAIGEKLFF. DNA for the CDR3: TGTGCCAGCAGTCCTCCGGGGGCGATTGGTGAAAAACTGTTTTTT.

V and J are TRBV10-3 and TRBJ2-4; TRBD2 agrees at 10 bases. Germline V gives CDR1 ENHRY, CDR2 SYGVKD. The CDR3 contains 16 residues. Germline trimming cut 10 bases from V and 1 base from J; bases unmatched to any gene: 10. The CDR3 protein is CATQDASGSAKNIQYF. The CDR3 DNA sequence: TGTGCCACCCAAGACGCTAGCGGGAGTGCCAAAAACATTCAGTACTTC.

CDR3 coding DNA: TGTGCCAGCCCACCTAATAATGAAAAACTGTTTTTT. Protein sequence: CASPPNNEKLFF. The rearrangement joins TRBV7-3 to TRBJ1-4; D not certain. The V end lost 8 bases, the J end lost 4 bases, and 8 bases lay between the germline ends. This CDR3 has 12 amino acids. CDR1 is SGHTA and CDR2 is FQGTGA in the germline V gene. The full variable domain, with the rest looked up from reference TRBV7-3 and TRBJ1-4, is GAGVSQTPSNKVTEKGKYVELRCDPISGHTALYWYRQSLGQGPEFLIYFQGTGAADDSGLPNDRFFAVRPEGSVSTLKIQRTERGDSAVYLCASPPNNEKLFFGSGTQLSVL.

The chain is built from TRBV5-1 and TRBJ2-1; TRBD2 matches 14 bases. Germline trimming cut 1 base from V and 4 bases from J; bases unmatched to any gene: 13. Germline V lookup: CDR1 SGHRS, CDR2 YFSETQ. The CDR3 has 20 amino acids. The DNA for the CDR3 is TGCGCCAGCAGCTTGCCGAGGGGACTAGCGGGAGAGACCGATTACAATGAGCAGTTCTTC. Residues: CASSLPRGLAGETDYNEQFF. The full variable domain, its missing parts supplied by reference TRBV5-1 and TRBJ2-1, is KAGVTQTPRYLIKTRGQQVTLSCSPISGHRSVSWYQQTPGQGLQFLFEYFSETQRNKGNFPGRFSGRQFSNSRSEMNVSTLELGDSALYLCASSLPRGLAGETDYNEQFFGPGTRLTVL.

J is TRBJ2-1 and V is TRBV27; D possibly corresponds to TRBD2 (6 bases). V was shortened by 7 bases and J by 2 bases, with 15 bases between the two germline ends. The germline V gene encodes CDR1 MNHEY and CDR2 SMNVEV (reference sequence). The CDR3 sequence is 15 residues long. CDR3 protein: CASTRSGAAYNEQFF. The CDR3, as DNA: TGTGCCAGCACTCGGTCGGGAGCGGCCTACAATGAGCAGTTCTTC.

The chain uses TRBV4-2 and TRBJ2-7; 9 nucleotides match TRBD2. The length of the CDR3 is 15 residues. Per the germline V gene, CDR1 is LGHNA and CDR2 is YNFKEQ. V lost 4 bases and J lost 2; bases outside the gene matches: 6. The DNA for the CDR3 is TGTGCCAGCAGCCCTCAAGCGGGAGGACCCTACGAGCAGTACTTC. It codes for CASSPQAGGPYEQYF.

This chain joins TRBV18 and TRBJ2-7, with D perhaps matching TRBD2 (6 bases). Germline V lookup: CDR1 KGHSH, CDR2 LQKENI. This CDR3 has 14 amino acids. Trimming removed 5 bases at V and 5 bases at J, with 16 bases between. CDR3 loop: CASSGAGTPHEQYF. The CDR3, as DNA: TGTGCCAGCTCAGGAGCGGGTACTCCCCACGAGCAGTACTTC.

The chain has TRBV7-9 and TRBJ2-6; D gene unclear. CDR1 and CDR2 from the germline V gene are SEHNR and FQNEAQ (reference sequence). Trimming took 3 bases from V and 2 from J, leaving 2 bases between them. This CDR3 spans 13 amino acids. The CDR3 bases are TGTGCCAGCAGCTTTGCTGGGGCCAACGTCCTGACTTTC. Its translation: CASSFAGANVLTF.

Points on this clone: Within the sample, other DNA sequences also encode this same CDR3. This chain connects TRBV2 to TRBJ2-3, with 8 bases fitting TRBD1. The CDR3 spans 14 residues. The ends lost 4 bases at V and 4 bases at J; junction bases unmatched: 4. In germline, CDR1 is SNHLY, CDR2 FYNNEI. This CDR3 is CASSGDRGADTQYF. The CDR3 nucleotides read TGTGCCAGCAGTGGAGACAGGGGTGCAGATACGCAGTATTTT.

For this clone: Other DNA sequences in this sample translate to the same CDR3. The chain links TRBV4-1 to TRBJ2-3; D possibly uses TRBD1 or TRBD2 (5 bases each). CDR1 and CDR2 (germline): MGHRA, YSYEKL. The CDR3 is 14 residues long. V lost 1 base, J lost 2 bases, and 7 bases lay in between. The CDR3 DNA is TGCGCCAGCAGCCAAGGGGGGTCCACAGATACGCAGTATTTT. Encoded protein: CASSQGGSTDTQYF.

The gene calls are TRBV6-1 and TRBJ2-3; 7 nucleotides match TRBD1. The CDR3 loop spans 14 amino acids. V lost 7 bases, J lost 3 bases, and 7 bases stayed unmatched. Per germline, CDR1 MNHNS and CDR2 SASEGT. CDR3 nucleotides: TGTGCCAGCAAGATCCGACAGGGTACAGATACGCAGTATTTT. Its translation: CASKIRQGTDTQYF.

V and J are TRBV7-3 and TRBJ1-1, with a weak D call TRBD1 (5 bases). V was trimmed by 5 bases and J by 2 bases, leaving 12 bases between them. CDR3 length: 14 amino acids. Germline V CDR1 and CDR2: SGHTA, FQGTGA. The CDR3 DNA is TGTGCCAGCAGCCCAGGGATAAGCAACACTGAAGCTTTCTTT. Amino acid sequence: CASSPGISNTEAFF.

This rearrangement joins TRBV5-3 to TRBJ2-7; perhaps TRBD1 as D (5 bases). TRBV5-3 is classed as an ORF, of uncertain function. This CDR3 spans 15 amino acids. Trimming cost V 0 bases and J 2 bases, with 12 bases left between them. The CDR3 loop reads CARSLGPGQTYEQYF. The CDR3 nucleotides are TGTGCCAGAAGCTTGGGGCCAGGGCAAACCTACGAGCAGTACTTC.

The chain joins TRBV5-4 to TRBJ1-1; weak D call: TRBD1 (5 bases). Germline-derived CDR1 and CDR2 are SGHNT and YYREEE (reference sequence). The CDR3 runs to 14 residues. The V end lost 2 bases, the J end lost 4 bases, and 12 bases lay between the germline ends. CDR3 DNA sequence: TGTGCCAGCAGCTTACGGGGCTGGGCCACTGAAGCTTTCTTT. It encodes CASSLRGWATEAFF.

The V and J genes are TRBV6-5 and TRBJ2-1; TRBD1 is a possible D gene (5 bases). In germline, CDR1 is MNHEY, CDR2 SVGAGI. Trimming shortened V by 10 bases and J by 7 bases, and 23 bases separated the two germline ends. The CDR3 is made up of 15 amino acids. The CDR3 is CATRGKVPGVNEQFF. The CDR3 coding sequence is TGTGCCACAAGGGGTAAAGTCCCGGGCGTAAATGAGCAGTTCTTC.

The rearrangement joins TRBV21-1 to TRBJ1-2; the table's D call, TRBD1, was not checked against the DNA. TRBV21-1 is designated a pseudogene. This CDR3 spans 16 amino acids. CDR3 in DNA: TGTGCCAGCAGCGAACTACGCCCACAGGGGAGCTATGGCTACACCTTC. Encoded protein: CASSELRPQGSYGYTF.

A word on this clone: The same CDR3 can be traced to other DNA sequences in this sample. The chain is built from TRBV9 and TRBJ1-2; D ambiguous. There are 12 residues in the CDR3. Germline-derived CDR1 and CDR2 are SGDLS and YYNGEE. V lost 3 bases and J lost 4, with 7 bases in between. The CDR3: CASSAGPYGYTF. The CDR3 DNA is TGTGCCAGCAGCGCCGGCCCCTATGGCTACACCTTC.

This clone has only one observation. The V and J genes are TRBV30 and TRBJ2-5; a possible D gene is TRBD2 (7 bases). The V gene lost 5 bases and the J gene lost 5 bases, with 15 bases spanning the gap. The CDR3 extends over 13 amino acids. The germline V gene has CDR1 GTSNPN and CDR2 SVGIG (reference sequence). The CDR3 DNA reads TGTGCCTGGTGTGGAGAGGGGGGGGAGACCCAGTACTTC. Encoded protein: CAWCGEGGETQYF. The complete variable domain, with remaining parts taken from reference TRBV30 and TRBJ2-5, reads SQTIHQWPATLVQPVGSPLSLECTVEGTSNPNLYWYRQAAGRGLQLLFYSVGIGQISSEVPQNLSASRPQDRQFILSSKKLLLSDSGFYLCAWCGEGGETQYFGPGTRLLVL.

J is TRBJ1-1 and V is TRBV30; possibly TRBD1 for D (6 bases). The CDR3 sequence is 13 residues long. CDR1 is GTSNPN and CDR2 is SVGIG in the germline V gene (reference sequence). The germline V and J ends were trimmed by 1 base and 3 bases, with 9 bases remaining between them. CDR3 DNA sequence: TGTGCCTGGAGTGGGACAGCCTACACTGAAGCTTTCTTT. Encoded protein: CAWSGTAYTEAFF. Together with reference TRBV30 and TRBJ1-1, the CDR3 gives the full variable domain: SQTIHQWPATLVQPVGSPLSLECTVEGTSNPNLYWYRQAAGRGLQLLFYSVGIGQISSEVPQNLSASRPQDRQFILSSKKLLLSDSGFYLCAWSGTAYTEAFFGQGTRLTVV.

The J gene is TRBJ1-2, the V gene TRBV5-1; TRBD1 aligns across 9 bases. V lost 4 bases and J lost 4; bases outside the gene matches: 5. This CDR3 spans 14 amino acids. Per the germline V gene, CDR1 is SGHRS and CDR2 is YFSETQ. The DNA of the CDR3 is TGCGCCAGCAGCAGACAGGGGGATAGCTATGGCTACACCTTC. This encodes CASSRQGDSYGYTF.

This clone occurred once. V usage is TRBV10-2 and J usage is TRBJ2-3; 9 bases are a match to TRBD2. Trimming cost V 6 bases and J 3 bases; bases outside gene matches: 4. The germline V gene encodes CDR1 WSHSY and CDR2 SAAADI. The CDR3 length is 14 residues. DNA of the CDR3: TGCGCCAGCAGCCATAGCGGGAGTACAGATACGCAGTATTTT. Protein product: CASSHSGSTDTQYF.

Only one count was recorded for this clone. The chain combines TRBV5-1 with TRBJ2-3; D remains unclear. Germline CDR1 SGHRS, CDR2 YFSETQ. The CDR3 totals 13 residues. Trimming left V 4 bases short and J 2 bases short, with 8 bases between. DNA of the CDR3: TGCGCCAGCAGCCAAATCCCCACAGATACGCAGTATTTT. Translating gives CASSQIPTDTQYF.